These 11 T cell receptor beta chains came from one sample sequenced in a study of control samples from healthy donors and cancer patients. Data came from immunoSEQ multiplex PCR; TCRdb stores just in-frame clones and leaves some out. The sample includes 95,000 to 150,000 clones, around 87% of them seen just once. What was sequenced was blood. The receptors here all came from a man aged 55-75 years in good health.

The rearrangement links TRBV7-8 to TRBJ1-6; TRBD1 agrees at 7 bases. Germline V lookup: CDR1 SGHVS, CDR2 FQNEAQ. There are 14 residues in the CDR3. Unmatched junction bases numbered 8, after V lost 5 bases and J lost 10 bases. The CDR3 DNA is TGTGCCAGCAGCAAAGACAGGGTAGGGTCACCCCTCCACTTT. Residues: CASSKDRVGSPLHF.

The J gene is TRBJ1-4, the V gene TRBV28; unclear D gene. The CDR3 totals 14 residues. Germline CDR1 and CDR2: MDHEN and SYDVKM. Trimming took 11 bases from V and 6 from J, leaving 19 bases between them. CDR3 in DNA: TGTGCCGGCTACTTTAGGGCGAGGGATGAAAAACTGTTTTTT. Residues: CAGYFRARDEKLFF.

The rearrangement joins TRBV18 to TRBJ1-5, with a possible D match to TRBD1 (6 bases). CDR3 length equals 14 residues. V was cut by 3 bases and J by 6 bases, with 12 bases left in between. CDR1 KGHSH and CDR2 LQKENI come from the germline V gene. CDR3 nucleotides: TGTGCCAGCTCACCTGTGGCAGGGGCTCAGCCCCAGCATTTT. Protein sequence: CASSPVAGAQPQHF.

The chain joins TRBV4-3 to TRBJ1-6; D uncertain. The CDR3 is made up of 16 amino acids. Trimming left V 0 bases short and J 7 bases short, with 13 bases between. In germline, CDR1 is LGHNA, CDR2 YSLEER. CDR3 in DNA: TGCGCCAGCAGCCAAGATTTTTCAGGCTCAAATTCACCCCTCCACTTT. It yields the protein CASSQDFSGSNSPLHF.

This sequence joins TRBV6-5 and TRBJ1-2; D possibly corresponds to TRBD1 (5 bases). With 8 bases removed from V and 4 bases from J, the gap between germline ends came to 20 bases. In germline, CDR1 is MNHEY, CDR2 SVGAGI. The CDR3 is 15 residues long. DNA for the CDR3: TGTGCCAGCCGGGGGGAAGAGACAGTGCTCTATGGCTACACCTTC. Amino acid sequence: CASRGEETVLYGYTF.

CDR3 DNA sequence: TGTGCCAGCAGCTACCAGGGGGGGAGTGGAATCACTGAAGCTTTCTTT. It specifies CASSYQGGSGITEAFF. The genes are TRBV7-8 and TRBJ1-1, with TRBD1 matching over 7 bases. CDR3 length: 16 amino acids. Losses at the gene ends were 4 bases for V and 4 bases for J; bases not matched to a gene: 12. Germline V CDR1 and CDR2: SGHVS, FQNEAQ.

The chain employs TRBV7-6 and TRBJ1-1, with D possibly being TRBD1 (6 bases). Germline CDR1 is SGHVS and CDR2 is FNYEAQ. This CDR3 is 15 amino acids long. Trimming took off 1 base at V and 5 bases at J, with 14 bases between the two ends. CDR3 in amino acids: CASSLVRGPRTEAFF. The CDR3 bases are TGTGCCAGCAGCTTAGTCAGGGGACCTCGGACTGAAGCTTTCTTT.

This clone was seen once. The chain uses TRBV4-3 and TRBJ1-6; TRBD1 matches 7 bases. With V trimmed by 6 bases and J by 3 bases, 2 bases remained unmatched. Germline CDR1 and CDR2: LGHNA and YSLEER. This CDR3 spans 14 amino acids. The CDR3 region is CASSQGGYNSPLHF. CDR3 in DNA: TGCGCCAGCAGTCAGGGGGGCTATAATTCACCCCTCCACTTT.

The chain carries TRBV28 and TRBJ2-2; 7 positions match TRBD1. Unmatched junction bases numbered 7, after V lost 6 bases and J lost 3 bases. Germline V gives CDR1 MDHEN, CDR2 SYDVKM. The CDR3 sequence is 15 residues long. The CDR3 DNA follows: TGTGCCAGCAGCAGAGACAGGGTTGACACCGGGGAGCTGTTTTTT. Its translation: CASSRDRVDTGELFF.

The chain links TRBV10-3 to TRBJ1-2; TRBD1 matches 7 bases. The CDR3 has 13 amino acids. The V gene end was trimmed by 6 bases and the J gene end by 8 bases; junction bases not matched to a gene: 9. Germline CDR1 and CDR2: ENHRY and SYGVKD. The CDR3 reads CAIREQGWEGYTF. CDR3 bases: TGTGCCATCAGGGAACAGGGGTGGGAAGGCTACACCTTC.

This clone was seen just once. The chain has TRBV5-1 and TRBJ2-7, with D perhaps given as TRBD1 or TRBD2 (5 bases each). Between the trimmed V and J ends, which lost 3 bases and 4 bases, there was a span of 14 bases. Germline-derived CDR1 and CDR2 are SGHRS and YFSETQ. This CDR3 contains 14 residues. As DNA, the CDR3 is TGCGCCAGCAGCTCAGGGACCGCCGGATACGAGCAGTACTTC. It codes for CASSSGTAGYEQYF.